The T cell receptor beta chain described here comes from a study of T cell responses to AZD1222 COVID-19 vaccine. Study-level points and caveats: The peak T cell response came first, and repertoires were sampled only after it. Clonal diversity may have been underestimated, and the donors were mostly white British, with more females than males. At 160-218 and 743-854, vaccine-associated CD4 TCRs were dominant, and they spanned spike. Increased Spike-specific TCR breadth and depth were observed after two AZD1222 doses.

Germline assignment: CDR1 SGHTA and CDR2 FQGNSA. The V gene lost 5 bases and the J gene lost 3 bases, with 12 bases spanning the gap. The CDR3 has 14 amino acids. Sequenced by immunoSEQ multiplex PCR; TCRdb stores in-frame clones only, minus some. The sample includes 100,000 or so clones, around 87% of them seen just once. With respect to this clone: What it binds is unknown.

The chain combines TRBV7-2 with TRBJ2-3; D possibly corresponds to TRBD2 (5 bases). The specimen was peripheral blood, collected on day 0 of MenACWY control vaccination. The origin of this receptor is an adult in good health. For the CDR3, the DNA is TGTGCCAGCAGCCCATCGGACTCTACAGATACGCAGTATTTT. Translation: CASSPSDSTDTQYF.